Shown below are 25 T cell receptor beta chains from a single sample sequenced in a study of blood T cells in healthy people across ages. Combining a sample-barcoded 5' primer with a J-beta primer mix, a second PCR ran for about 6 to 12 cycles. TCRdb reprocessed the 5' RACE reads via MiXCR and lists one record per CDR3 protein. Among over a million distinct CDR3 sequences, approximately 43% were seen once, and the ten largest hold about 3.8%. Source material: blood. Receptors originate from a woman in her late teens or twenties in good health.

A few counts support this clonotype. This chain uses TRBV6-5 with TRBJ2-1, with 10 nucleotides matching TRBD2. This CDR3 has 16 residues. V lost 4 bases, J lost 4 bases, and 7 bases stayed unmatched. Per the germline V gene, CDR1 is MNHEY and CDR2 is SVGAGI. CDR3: CASSLGLARVYNEQFF. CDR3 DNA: TGTGCCAGCAGTTTGGGACTAGCGAGGGTATACAATGAGCAGTTCTTC.

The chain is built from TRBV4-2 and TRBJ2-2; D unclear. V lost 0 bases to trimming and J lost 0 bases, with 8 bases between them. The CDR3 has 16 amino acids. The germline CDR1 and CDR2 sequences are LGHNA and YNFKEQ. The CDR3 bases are TGTGCCAGCAGCCAAGAGACGGCCCCGAACACCGGGGAGCTGTTTTTT. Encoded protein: CASSQETAPNTGELFF.

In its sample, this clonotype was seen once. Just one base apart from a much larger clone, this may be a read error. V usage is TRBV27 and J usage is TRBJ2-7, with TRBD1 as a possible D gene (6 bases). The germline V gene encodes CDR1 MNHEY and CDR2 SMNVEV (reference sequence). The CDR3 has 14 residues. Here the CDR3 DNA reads TGTGACAGCAGTTCGGGGACAAGTACCTACGAGCAGTACTTC. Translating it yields CDSSSGTSTYEQYF.

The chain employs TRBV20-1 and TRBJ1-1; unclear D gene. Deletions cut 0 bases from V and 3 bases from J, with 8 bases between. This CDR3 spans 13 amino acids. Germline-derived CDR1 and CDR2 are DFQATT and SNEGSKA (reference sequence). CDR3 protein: CSARDLRYTEAFF. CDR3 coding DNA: TGCAGTGCTAGAGATCTCCGGTACACTGAAGCTTTCTTT.

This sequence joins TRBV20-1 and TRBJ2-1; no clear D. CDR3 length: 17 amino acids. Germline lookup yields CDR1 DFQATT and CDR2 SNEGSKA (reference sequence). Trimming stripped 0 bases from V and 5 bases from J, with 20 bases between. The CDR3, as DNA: TGCAGTGCTAGAGACGCCCGACCGGGCGGTGGCCACAATGAGCAGTTCTTC. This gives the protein CSARDARPGGGHNEQFF.

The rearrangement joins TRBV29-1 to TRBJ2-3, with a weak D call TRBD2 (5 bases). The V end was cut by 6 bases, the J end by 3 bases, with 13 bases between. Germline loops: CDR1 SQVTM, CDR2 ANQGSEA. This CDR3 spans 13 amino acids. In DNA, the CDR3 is TGCAGCGTCAGGAACCGGGGAACAGATACGCAGTATTTT. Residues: CSVRNRGTDTQYF.

The CDR3 nucleotides are TGTGCCAGCAGCGAACAGGGGGCTAATGAAAAACTGTTTTTT. Protein sequence: CASSEQGANEKLFF. The chain carries TRBV9 and TRBJ1-4; 8 bases line up with TRBD1. V lost 3 bases, J lost 3 bases, and 1 base stayed unmatched. CDR1 is SGDLS and CDR2 is YYNGEE in the germline V gene. The CDR3 consists of 14 residues. The entire variable domain, with the rest obtained from reference TRBV9 and TRBJ1-4, is as follows: DSGVTQTPKHLITATGQRVTLRCSPRSGDLSVYWYQQSLDQGLQFLIQYYNGEERAKGNILERFSAQQFPDLHSELNLSSLELGDSALYFCASSEQGANEKLFFGSGTQLSVL.

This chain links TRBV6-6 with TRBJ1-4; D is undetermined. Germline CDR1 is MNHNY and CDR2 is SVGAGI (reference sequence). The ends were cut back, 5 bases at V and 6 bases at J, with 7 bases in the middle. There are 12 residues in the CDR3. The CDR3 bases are TGTGCCAGCAGTCCGTCCTATGAAAAACTGTTTTTT. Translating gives CASSPSYEKLFF.

The chain's CDR3 is CASSLDSRAYEQYF. The CDR3 nucleotides are TGCGCCAGCAGCTTGGACAGCAGGGCCTACGAGCAGTACTTC. The V gene is TRBV5-1, the J gene TRBJ2-7, with D perhaps TRBD1 (5 bases). CDR1 and CDR2 (germline): SGHRS, YFSETQ. This CDR3 has 14 residues. With 0 bases removed from V and 2 bases from J, the gap between germline ends came to 9 bases.

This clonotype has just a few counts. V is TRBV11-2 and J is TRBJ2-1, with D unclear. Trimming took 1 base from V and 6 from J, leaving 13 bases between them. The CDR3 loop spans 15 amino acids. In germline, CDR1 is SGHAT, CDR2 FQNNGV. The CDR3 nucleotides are TGTGCCAGCAGCTTAGTTCTATCCAACGGCAATGAGCAGTTCTTC. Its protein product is CASSLVLSNGNEQFF.

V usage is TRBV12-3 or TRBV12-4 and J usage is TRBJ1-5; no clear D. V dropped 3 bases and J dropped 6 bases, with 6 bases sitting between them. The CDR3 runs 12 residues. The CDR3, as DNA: TGTGCCAGCAGTTTCTATACTCAGCCCCAGCATTTT. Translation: CASSFYTQPQHF.

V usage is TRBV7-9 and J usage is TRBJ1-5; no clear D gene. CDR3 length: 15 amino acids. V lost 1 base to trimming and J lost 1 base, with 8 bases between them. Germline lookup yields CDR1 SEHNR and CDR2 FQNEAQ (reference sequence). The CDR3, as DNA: TGTGCCAGCAGCTTAGTAGTGAACAGCAATCAGCCCCAGCATTTT. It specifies CASSLVVNSNQPQHF.

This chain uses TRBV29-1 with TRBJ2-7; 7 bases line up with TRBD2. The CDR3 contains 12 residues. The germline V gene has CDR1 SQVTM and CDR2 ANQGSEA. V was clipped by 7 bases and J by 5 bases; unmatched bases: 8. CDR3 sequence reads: CSAVRGRHEQYF. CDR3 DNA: TGCAGCGCCGTGCGGGGGAGGCACGAGCAGTACTTC.

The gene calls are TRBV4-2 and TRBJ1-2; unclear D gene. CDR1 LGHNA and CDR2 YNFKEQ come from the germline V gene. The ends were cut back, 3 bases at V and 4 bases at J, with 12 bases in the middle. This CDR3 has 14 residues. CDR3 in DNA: TGTGCCAGCAGCCAGGAAGGACGAATCTATGGCTACACCTTC. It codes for CASSQEGRIYGYTF.

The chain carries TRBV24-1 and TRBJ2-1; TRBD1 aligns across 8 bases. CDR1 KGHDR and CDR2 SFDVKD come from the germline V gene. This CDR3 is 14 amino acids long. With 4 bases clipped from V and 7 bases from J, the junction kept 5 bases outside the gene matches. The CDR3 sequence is CATSDGTGGNEQFF. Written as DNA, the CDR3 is TGTGCCACCAGTGACGGAACAGGGGGTAATGAGCAGTTCTTC.

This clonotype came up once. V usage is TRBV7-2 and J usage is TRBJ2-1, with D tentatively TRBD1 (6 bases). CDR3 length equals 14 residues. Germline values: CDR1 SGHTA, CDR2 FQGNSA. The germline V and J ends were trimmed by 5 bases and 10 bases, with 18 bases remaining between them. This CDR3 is CASSMQGTSYEQFF. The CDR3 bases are TGTGCCAGCAGCATGCAGGGGACGTCCTACGAGCAGTTCTTC.

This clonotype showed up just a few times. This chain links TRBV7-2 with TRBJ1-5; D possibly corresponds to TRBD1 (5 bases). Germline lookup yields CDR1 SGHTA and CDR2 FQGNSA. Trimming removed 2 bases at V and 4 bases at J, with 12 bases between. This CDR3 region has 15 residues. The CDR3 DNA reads TGTGCCAGCAGCTTAAATGGGGCAGTAAATCAGCCCCAGCATTTT. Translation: CASSLNGAVNQPQHF. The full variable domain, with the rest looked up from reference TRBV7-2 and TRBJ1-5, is GAGVSQSPSNKVTEKGKDVELRCDPISGHTALYWYRQSLGQGLEFLIYFQGNSAPDKSGLPSDRFSAERTGGSVSTLTIQRTQQEDSAVYLCASSLNGAVNQPQHFGDGTRLSIL.

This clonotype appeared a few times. The chain's CDR3 is CASSYGTSGGAGSTDTQYF. Here the CDR3 DNA reads TGTGCCAGCAGCTACGGGACTAGCGGGGGGGCCGGGAGCACAGATACGCAGTATTTT. This chain uses TRBV7-6 with TRBJ2-3, with 16 bases identical to TRBD2. Unmatched junction bases numbered 7, after V lost 4 bases and J lost 0 bases. Germline CDR1 SGHVS, CDR2 FNYEAQ. The CDR3 spans 19 residues.

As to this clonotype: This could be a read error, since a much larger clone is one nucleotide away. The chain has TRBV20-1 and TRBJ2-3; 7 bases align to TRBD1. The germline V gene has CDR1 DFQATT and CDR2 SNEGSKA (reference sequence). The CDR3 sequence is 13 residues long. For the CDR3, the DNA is TGCAGTACTAGGGCAGGGGGAACAGATACGCAGTATTTT. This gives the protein CSTRAGGTDTQYF.

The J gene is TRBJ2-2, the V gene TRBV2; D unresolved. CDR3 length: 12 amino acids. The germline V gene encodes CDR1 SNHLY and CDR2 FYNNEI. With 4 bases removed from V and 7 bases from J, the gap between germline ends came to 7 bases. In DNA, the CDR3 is TGTGCCAGCAGTGCTAGGCGCGGGGAGCTGTTTTTT. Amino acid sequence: CASSARRGELFF.

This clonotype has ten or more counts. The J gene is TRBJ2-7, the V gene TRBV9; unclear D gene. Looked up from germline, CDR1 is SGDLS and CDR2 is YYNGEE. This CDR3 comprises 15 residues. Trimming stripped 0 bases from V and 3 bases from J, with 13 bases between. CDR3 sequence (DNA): TGTGCCAGCAGCGTAGCCTTAGGGCTAAACTACGAGCAGTACTTC. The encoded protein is CASSVALGLNYEQYF.

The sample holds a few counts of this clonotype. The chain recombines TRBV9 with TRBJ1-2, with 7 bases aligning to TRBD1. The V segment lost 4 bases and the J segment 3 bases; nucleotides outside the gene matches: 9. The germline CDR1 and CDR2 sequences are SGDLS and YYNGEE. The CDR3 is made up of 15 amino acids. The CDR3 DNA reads TGTGCCAGCAGCATGCCGCCAGACAGGGACTATGGCTACACCTTC. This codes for CASSMPPDRDYGYTF.

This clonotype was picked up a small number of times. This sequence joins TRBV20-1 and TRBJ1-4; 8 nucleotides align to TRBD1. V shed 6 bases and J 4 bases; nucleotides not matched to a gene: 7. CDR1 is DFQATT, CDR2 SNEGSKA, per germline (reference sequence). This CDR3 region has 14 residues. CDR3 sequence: CSAAATGVNEKLFF. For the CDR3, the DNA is TGCAGTGCCGCTGCGACAGGGGTTAATGAAAAACTGTTTTTT.

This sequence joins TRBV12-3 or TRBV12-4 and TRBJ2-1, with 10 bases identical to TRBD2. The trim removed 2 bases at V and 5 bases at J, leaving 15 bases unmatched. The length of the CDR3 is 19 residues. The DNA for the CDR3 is TGTGCCAGCAGTTTAAGTCTCCCCTCTAGCGGGAGTAAGAACAATGAGCAGTTCTTC. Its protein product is CASSLSLPSSGSKNNEQFF.

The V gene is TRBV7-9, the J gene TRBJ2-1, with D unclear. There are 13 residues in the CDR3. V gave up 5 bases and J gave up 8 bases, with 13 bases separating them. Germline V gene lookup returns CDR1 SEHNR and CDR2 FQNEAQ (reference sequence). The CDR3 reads CASSIDLTHEQFF. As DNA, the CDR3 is TGTGCCAGCAGCATAGACCTAACCCATGAGCAGTTCTTC.